Sequencing of this T cell receptor beta chain was carried out in a study of beta chain features in type 1 diabetes. Notes on the study in general: In all four CD4+ subsets, TCRB CDR3 length was significantly, moderately reduced in type 1 diabetes.

This clone turned up a few times. What it recognizes is unknown. The study reverse transcribed the entire isolated RNA, so it sequenced expressed TCRB transcripts. Some clones are missing from TCRdb's copy, which holds only in-frame ones; the method was immunoSEQ multiplex PCR. The table shows 250,000 or so clones, with 25% to 35% occurring only once. Trimming shortened V by 8 bases and J by 0 bases, and 15 bases separated the two germline ends. This CDR3 is built from 15 residues. Germline assignment: CDR1 MDHEN and CDR2 SYDVKM. Sequences were obtained from central memory CD4+ T cells from blood. The chain has TRBV28 and TRBJ2-3, with D possibly matching TRBD2 (5 bases). The TCR originated in a man in his thirties or forties in good health. The CDR3 region has the DNA TGTGCCAGCGCGGGCGGCGGGCCTAGCACAGATACGCAGTATTTT. This gives the protein CASAGGGPSTDTQYF. The full variable domain, with the rest looked up from reference TRBV28 and TRBJ2-3, is DVKVTQSSRYLVKRTGEKVFLECVQDMDHENMFWYRQDPGLGLRLIYFSYDVKMKEKGDIPEGYSVSREKKERFSLILESASTNQTSMYLCASAGGGPSTDTQYFGPGTRLTVL.